This T cell receptor beta chain was recorded in a study of beta chain features in type 1 diabetes. Study findings and constraints: Shorter templates might be favored by PCR, equally in patients and controls. Shortening of TCRB CDR3s, moderate but significant, appeared in all four CD4+ subsets of Type 1 diabetes patients.

Every bit of the isolated RNA underwent reverse transcription, so sequencing read expressed TCRB transcripts. Produced via immunoSEQ multiplex PCR; TCRdb's table is partial and in-frame only. The sample includes some 900,000 clones, 17% of them seen just once. Cell sorting via CD45RO/CCR7/CD25/CD127/CD95/CD27 was performed to obtain CD4+ naive, central memory, regulatory and stem cell-like memory cells. This clone has a handful of counts. What it binds is not known. This clonotype was obtained from a young woman in good health. What was sequenced was naive CD4+ T cells from blood.

The CDR3: CASSPLADQETQYF. The CDR3 DNA reads as TGTGCCAGCTCACCACTAGCGGACCAAGAGACCCAGTACTTC. The gene calls are TRBV18 and TRBJ2-5; D perhaps matches TRBD2 (6 bases). The germline V and J ends were trimmed by 1 base and 0 bases, with 6 bases remaining between them. Germline values: CDR1 KGHSH, CDR2 LQKENI. This CDR3 is 14 amino acids long.